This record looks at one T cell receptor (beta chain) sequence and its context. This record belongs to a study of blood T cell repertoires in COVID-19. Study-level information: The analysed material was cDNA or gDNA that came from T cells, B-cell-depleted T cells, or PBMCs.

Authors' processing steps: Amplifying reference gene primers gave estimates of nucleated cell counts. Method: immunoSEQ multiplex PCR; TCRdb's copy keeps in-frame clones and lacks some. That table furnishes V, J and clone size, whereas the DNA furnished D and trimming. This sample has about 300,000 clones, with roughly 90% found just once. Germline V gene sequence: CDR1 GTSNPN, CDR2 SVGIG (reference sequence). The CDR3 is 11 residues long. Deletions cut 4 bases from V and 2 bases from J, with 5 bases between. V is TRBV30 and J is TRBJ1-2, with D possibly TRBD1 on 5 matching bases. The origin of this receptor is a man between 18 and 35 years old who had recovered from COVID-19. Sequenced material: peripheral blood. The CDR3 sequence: CAWNRNYGYTF. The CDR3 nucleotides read TGTGCCTGGAACAGGAACTATGGCTACACCTTC.